This T cell receptor (beta chain) was obtained from a study of human T cells and chemical hapten exposure. Study-level background: The scalp of each patient received a weekly diphenylcyclopropenone dose for the full approximately 22-week study.

Turning to this clonotype: Its antigen remains unidentified.

How the authors handled the data: The median was around 89,000 TCRs per sample, ranging roughly 23,224 to 750,000. Each CDR3 protein gets one entry after TCRdb re-called the RACE reads with MiXCR. It is TCRdb's table, rather than the study itself, that gives the V and J calls and clone size. This sample has about 54,000 distinct CDR3 sequences, with less than 10% found just once. Time point denoted: patch test 2, 6 weeks after DPC sensitization. Treatment meaning: therapeutic diphenylcyclopropenone sensitization with weekly scalp DPC. Blood draws came first, before each patch test. V lost 6 bases and J lost 0, with 15 bases in between. CDR3 length: 16 residues. General study findings and limits: Significantly more large CDR3 similarity clusters were formed by expanded TCRs than by controls.

The clonotype originates from a woman in her fifties or sixties with alopecia areata. Some clones in this sample may be carry-over from other donors' samples. The rearrangement uses TRBV12-3 or TRBV12-4 and TRBJ1-5, with TRBD1 as a possible D gene (5 bases). The sequences come from whole blood, collected in connection with sensitization to the hapten diphenylcyclopropenone (DPC). The CDR3 DNA follows: TGTGCCAGCAGCCCATCTCGGGGCTATAGCAATCAGCCCCAGCATTTT. It is translated as CASSPSRGYSNQPQHF.